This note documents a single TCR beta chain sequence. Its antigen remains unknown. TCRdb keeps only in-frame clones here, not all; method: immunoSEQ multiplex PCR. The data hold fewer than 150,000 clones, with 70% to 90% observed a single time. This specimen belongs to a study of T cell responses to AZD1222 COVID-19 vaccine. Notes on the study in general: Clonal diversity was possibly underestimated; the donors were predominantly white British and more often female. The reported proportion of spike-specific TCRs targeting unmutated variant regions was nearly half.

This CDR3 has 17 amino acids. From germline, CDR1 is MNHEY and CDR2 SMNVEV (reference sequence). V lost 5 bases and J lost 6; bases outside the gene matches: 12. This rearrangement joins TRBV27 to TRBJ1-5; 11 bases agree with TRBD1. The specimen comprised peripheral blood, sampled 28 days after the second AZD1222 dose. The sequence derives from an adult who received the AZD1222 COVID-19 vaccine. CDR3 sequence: CASSHYGTGGKGQPQHF. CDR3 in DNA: TGTGCCAGCAGTCACTACGGGACAGGGGGAAAAGGTCAGCCCCAGCATTTT.